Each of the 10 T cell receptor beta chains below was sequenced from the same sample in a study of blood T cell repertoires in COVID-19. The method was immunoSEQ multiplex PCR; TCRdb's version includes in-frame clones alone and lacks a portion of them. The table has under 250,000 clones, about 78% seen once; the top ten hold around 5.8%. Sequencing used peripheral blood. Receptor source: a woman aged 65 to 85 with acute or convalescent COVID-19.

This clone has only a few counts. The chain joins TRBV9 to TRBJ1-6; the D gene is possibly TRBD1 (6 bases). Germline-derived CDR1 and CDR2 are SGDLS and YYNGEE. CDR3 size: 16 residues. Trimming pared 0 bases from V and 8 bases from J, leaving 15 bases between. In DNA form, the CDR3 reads TGTGCCAGCAGCGTAGATCTTAGGGACACTTATTCACCCCTCCACTTT. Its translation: CASSVDLRDTYSPLHF.

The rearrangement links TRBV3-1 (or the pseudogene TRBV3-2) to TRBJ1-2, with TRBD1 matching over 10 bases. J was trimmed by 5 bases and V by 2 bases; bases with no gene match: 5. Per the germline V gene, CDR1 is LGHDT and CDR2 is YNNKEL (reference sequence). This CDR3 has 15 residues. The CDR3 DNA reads TGTGCCAGCAGCCAATTGGGACAGGGGTTTTATGGCTACACCTTC. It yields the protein CASSQLGQGFYGYTF.

DNA of the CDR3: TGTGCCAGCACCAGTCGGGGGGACCCTTTCTATGGCTACACCTTC. Its translation is CASTSRGDPFYGYTF. J is TRBJ1-2 and V is TRBV11-2, with D perhaps matching TRBD1 (5 bases). Germline-derived CDR1 and CDR2 are SGHAT and FQNNGV. Trimming took off 7 bases at V and 4 bases at J, with 19 bases between the two ends. This CDR3 spans 15 amino acids.

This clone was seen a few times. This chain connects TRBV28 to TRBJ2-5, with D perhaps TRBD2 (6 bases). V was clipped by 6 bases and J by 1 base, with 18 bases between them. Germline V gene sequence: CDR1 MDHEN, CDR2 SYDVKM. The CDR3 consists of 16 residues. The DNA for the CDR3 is TGTGCCAGCAGCCGGGACCGGGACTCGCGCCAAGAGACCCAGTACTTC. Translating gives CASSRDRDSRQETQYF.

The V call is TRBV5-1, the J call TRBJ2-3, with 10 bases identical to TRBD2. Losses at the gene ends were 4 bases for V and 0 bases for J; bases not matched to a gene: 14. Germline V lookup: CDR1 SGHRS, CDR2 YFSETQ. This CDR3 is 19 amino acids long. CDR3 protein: CASSPVPSGSSSSTDTQYF. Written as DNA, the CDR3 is TGCGCCAGCAGCCCGGTCCCTAGCGGGAGCAGCTCTAGCACAGATACGCAGTATTTT.

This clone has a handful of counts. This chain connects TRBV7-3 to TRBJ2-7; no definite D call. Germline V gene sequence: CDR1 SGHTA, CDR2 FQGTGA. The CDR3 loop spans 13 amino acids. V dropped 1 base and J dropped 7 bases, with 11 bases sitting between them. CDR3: CASSLRARAEQYF. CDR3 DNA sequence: TGTGCCAGCAGCTTAAGGGCGAGAGCTGAGCAGTACTTC.

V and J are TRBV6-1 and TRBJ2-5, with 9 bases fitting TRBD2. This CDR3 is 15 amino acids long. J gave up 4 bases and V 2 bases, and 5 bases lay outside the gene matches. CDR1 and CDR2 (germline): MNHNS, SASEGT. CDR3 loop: CASSEMGGRVETQYF. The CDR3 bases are TGTGCCAGCAGTGAAATGGGCGGGAGGGTAGAGACCCAGTACTTC.

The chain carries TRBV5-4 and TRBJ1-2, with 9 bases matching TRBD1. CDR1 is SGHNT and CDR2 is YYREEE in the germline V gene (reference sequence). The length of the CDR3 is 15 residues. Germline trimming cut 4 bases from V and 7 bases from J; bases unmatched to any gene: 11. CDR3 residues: CASSTPGQGTSGYTF. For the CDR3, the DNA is TGTGCCAGCAGCACACCGGGACAGGGAACCTCTGGCTACACCTTC.

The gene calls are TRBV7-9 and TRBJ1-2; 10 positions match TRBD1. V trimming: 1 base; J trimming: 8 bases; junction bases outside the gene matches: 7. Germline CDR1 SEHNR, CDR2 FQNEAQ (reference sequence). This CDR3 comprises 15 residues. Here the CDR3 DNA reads TGTGCCAGCAGCTTAGGGGGACAGGGGAGAGGCGGCTACACCTTC. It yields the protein CASSLGGQGRGGYTF.

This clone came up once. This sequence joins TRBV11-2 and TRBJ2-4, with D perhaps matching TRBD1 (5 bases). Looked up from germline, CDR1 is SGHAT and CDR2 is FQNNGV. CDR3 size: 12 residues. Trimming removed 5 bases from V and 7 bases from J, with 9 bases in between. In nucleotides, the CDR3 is TGTGCCAGCAGCCAAGGGGTGAACATTCAGTACTTC. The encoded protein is CASSQGVNIQYF.